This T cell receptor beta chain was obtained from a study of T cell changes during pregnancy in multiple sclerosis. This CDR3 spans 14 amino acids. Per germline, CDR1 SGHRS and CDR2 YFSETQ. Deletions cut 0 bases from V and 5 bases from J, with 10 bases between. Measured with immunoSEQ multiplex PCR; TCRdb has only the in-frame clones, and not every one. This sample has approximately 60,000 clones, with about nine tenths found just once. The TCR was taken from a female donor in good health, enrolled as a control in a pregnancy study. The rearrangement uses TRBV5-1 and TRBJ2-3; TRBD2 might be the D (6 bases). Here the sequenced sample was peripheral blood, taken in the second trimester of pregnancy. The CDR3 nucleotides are TGCGCCAGCAGCTTGGCCCGGGAGCAAGATACGCAGTATTTT. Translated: CASSLAREQDTQYF.